Sequencing of this T cell receptor beta chain was carried out in a study of CD8 T cells in ankylosing spondylitis. 5'-RACE, quantitative and with molecular barcodes, yielded the TCR beta libraries. TCRdb used MiXCR to reprocess the 5' RACE reads, holding one entry per CDR3 protein. This sample has roughly 280,000 distinct CDR3 sequences, with approximately 20% found just once. Study outcomes and limitations: Prior work had noted some motif variants in reactive arthritis blood and synovial fluid. The authors reported significant enrichment of disease-linked clones in matched ankylosing spondylitis synovial fluid. Characteristic of ankylosing spondylitis blood, it appeared, was a TCR beta motif comprising about 8 highly homologous variants.

This clonotype occurred a few times. Antigen specificity is unknown. The CDR3 totals 14 residues. Germline values: CDR1 SGHRS, CDR2 YFSETQ. The ends were cut back, 3 bases at V and 4 bases at J, with 12 bases in the middle. The sequence derives from a male donor with ankylosing spondylitis or in good health (not recorded which). This sequence joins TRBV5-1 and TRBJ2-3; D might be TRBD1 (5 bases). What was sequenced was blood, either unsorted or a sorted T cell fraction (not recorded which). The CDR3 sequence: CASSSHGAADTQYF. The CDR3, as DNA: TGCGCCAGCAGCTCCCATGGGGCGGCAGATACGCAGTATTTT.